The rows below give T cell receptor beta chains drawn from one sample of a study of shared clonotypes between healthy human individuals. Method: immunoSEQ multiplex PCR; TCRdb's copy keeps in-frame clones and lacks some. The sample yields 650,000 to 800,000 clones, just over 90% seen once. The source material was naive CD8+ T cells sorted from blood. Receptors originate from a man between 25 and 39 years old in good health. CDR3s include the opening cysteine and the closing phenylalanine or tryptophan.

v_call: TRBV27
j_call: TRBJ2-1
cdr3_aa: CASSPGLAPYNEQFF

v_call: TRBV29-1
j_call: TRBJ2-2
cdr3_aa: CSVQGIAETNTGELFF

v_call: TRBV18
j_call: TRBJ2-3
cdr3_aa: CASSPLETGIPDTQYF

v_call: TRBV5-1
j_call: TRBJ2-7
cdr3_aa: CASSLGGGVYEQYF

v_call: TRBV4-1
j_call: TRBJ2-3
cdr3_aa: CASSSVLAGMDTQYF

v_call: TRBV2
j_call: TRBJ1-5
cdr3_aa: CASSEGDSNQPQHF

v_call: TRBV9
j_call: TRBJ2-7
cdr3_aa: CASSEGGYAYEQYF

v_call: TRBV18
j_call: TRBJ2-3
cdr3_aa: CASSPPVAGDSDTQYF

v_call: TRBV28
j_call: TRBJ1-5
cdr3_aa: CASNPQGIGQPQHF

v_call: TRBV28
j_call: TRBJ2-7
cdr3_aa: CASNPPTPSGLAYEQYF

v_call: TRBV14
j_call: TRBJ2-7
cdr3_aa: CASSQLAGSYEQYF

v_call: TRBV4-3
j_call: TRBJ2-7
cdr3_aa: CASSPSPLGLTYEQYF

v_call: TRBV27
j_call: TRBJ2-5
cdr3_aa: CASSFRIPGLAGGGETQYF

v_call: TRBV9
j_call: TRBJ1-3
cdr3_aa: CASSSRDTFASGNTIYF

v_call: TRBV7-9
j_call: TRBJ2-1
cdr3_aa: CASSLVSEREIYNEQFF

v_call: TRBV5-1
j_call: TRBJ2-7
cdr3_aa: CASSLGAGAFDEQYF

v_call: TRBV7-6
j_call: TRBJ2-5
cdr3_aa: CASSAETGIWLAEETQYF

v_call: TRBV2
j_call: TRBJ2-7
cdr3_aa: CASSGETVLTYEQYF

v_call: TRBV27
j_call: TRBJ2-7
cdr3_aa: CASSFSLNGYEQYF

v_call: TRBV5-6
j_call: TRBJ2-7
cdr3_aa: CASTLIERETYEQYF

v_call: TRBV30
j_call: TRBJ2-2
cdr3_aa: CAWSYHGELFF

v_call: TRBV2
j_call: TRBJ2-1
cdr3_aa: CASRLLAGGATSYNEQFF

v_call: TRBV7-9
j_call: TRBJ1-5
cdr3_aa: CASSRGGPYSNQPQHF

v_call: TRBV5-1
j_call: TRBJ2-7
cdr3_aa: CASSWKQGAPAYEQYF

v_call: TRBV19
j_call: TRBJ2-7
cdr3_aa: CASSSEPRGLLYEQYF

v_call: TRBV5-6
j_call: TRBJ1-2
cdr3_aa: CASSLSSAEYTF

v_call: TRBV7-9
j_call: TRBJ2-5
cdr3_aa: CASSFAGAGQETQYF

v_call: TRBV7-9
j_call: TRBJ2-1
cdr3_aa: CASSSLAGGNYNEQFF

v_call: TRBV7-9
j_call: TRBJ2-5
cdr3_aa: CASSLAWEIQETQYF

v_call: TRBV9
j_call: TRBJ2-7
cdr3_aa: CASSTEGGSSYEQYF

v_call: TRBV6-5
j_call: TRBJ1-5
cdr3_aa: CASSPIAGGDQPQHF

v_call: TRBV11-2
j_call: TRBJ1-2
cdr3_aa: CASSLDDSPYGYTF

v_call: TRBV5-1
j_call: TRBJ2-2
cdr3_aa: CASSRGVNTGELFF

v_call: TRBV27
j_call: TRBJ1-1
cdr3_aa: CASSPAGTGNTEAFF

v_call: TRBV5-1
j_call: TRBJ1-1
cdr3_aa: CASSFVALYDGEAFF

v_call: TRBV10-3
j_call: TRBJ2-7
cdr3_aa: CAIRKREGPTYEQYF

v_call: TRBV5-6
j_call: TRBJ1-1
cdr3_aa: CASSLVGTEAFF